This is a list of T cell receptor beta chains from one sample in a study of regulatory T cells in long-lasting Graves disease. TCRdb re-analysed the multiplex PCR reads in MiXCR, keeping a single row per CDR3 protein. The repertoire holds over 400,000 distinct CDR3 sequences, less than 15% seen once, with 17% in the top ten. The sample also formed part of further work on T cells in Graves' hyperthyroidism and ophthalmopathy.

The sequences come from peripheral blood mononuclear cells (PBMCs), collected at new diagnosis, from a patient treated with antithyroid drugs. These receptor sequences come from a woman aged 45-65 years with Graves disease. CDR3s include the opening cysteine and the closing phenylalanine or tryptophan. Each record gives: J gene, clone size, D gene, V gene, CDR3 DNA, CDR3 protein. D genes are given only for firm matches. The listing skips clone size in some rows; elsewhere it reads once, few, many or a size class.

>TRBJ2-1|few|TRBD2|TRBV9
TGTGCCAGCAGCGGACTTCGGGAGGGACTAGCGGGAGACATTTTGTCCTACAATGAGCAGTTCTTC
CASSGLREGLAGDILSYNEQFF
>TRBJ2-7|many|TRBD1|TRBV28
TGTGCCAGCGGTGATACCGGGACAGGCTCCTACGAGCAGTACTTC
CASGDTGTGSYEQYF
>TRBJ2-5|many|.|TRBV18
TGTGCCAGCTCACCATACAGCCAAGAGACCCAGTACTTC
CASSPYSQETQYF
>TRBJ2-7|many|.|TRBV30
TGTGCCTGGAGTGGAGGGGGCTACGAGCAGTACTTC
CAWSGGGYEQYF
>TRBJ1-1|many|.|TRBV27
TGTGCCAGCAGACCCGCTGAGGCTTCCTTTGTCAAGGTAGCTTTCTTT
CASRPAEASFVKVAFF
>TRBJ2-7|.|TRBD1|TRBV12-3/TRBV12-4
TGTGCCAGCAGCCAGTCCGGGACAGGGCCCTACGAGCAGTACTTC
CASSQSGTGPYEQYF
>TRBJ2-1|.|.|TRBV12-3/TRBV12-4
TGTGCCAGCGCCCAGAGCTCCTACAATGAGCAGTTCTTC
CASAQSSYNEQFF
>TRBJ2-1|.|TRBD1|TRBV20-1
TGCAGTGCTAGAGCCCTTCGGGACAGGGGATCATGGGAGCAGTTCTTC
CSARALRDRGSWEQFF
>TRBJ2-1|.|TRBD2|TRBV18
TGTGCCAGCTCACCGCGGGAGAGTGGTTCCTACAATGAGCAGTTCTTC
CASSPRESGSYNEQFF
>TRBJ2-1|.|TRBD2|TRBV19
TGTGCCAGTAGTATTGCCCTAGCGGCCTACAATGAGCAGTTCTTC
CASSIALAAYNEQFF
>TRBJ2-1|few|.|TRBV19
TGTGCCAGTAGTTTGATTCCTGGAGGGCTGGGTGAGCAGTTCTTC
CASSLIPGGLGEQFF